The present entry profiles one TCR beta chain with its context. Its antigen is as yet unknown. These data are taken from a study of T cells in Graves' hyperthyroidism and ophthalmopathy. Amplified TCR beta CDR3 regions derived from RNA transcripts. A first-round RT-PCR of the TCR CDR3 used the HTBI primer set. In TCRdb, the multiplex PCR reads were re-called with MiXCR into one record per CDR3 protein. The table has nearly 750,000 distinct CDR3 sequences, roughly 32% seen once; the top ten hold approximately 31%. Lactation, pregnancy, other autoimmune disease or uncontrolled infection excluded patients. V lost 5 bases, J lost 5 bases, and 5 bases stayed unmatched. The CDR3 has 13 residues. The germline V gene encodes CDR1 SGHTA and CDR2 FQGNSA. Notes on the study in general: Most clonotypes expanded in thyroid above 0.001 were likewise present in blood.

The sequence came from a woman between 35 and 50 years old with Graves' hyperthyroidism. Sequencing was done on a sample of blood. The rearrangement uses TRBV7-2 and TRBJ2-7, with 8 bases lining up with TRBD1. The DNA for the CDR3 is TGTGCCAGCAGCAAAGGACAGGGCCACGAGCAGTACTTC. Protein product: CASSKGQGHEQYF.